This T cell receptor (beta chain) was retrieved from a study of OX40 agonist ivuxolimab in advanced cancers. Study-wide background: Earlier treatment with anti-PD-1, anti-PD-L1 or anti-CTLA-4 was permitted, and less than 50% had received some. General study findings and limits: Specificity for antigen went undetermined in the expanded peripheral T cells.

Patients had blood sampled at baseline and again on cycle 4 day 1 and cycle 7 day 1. A few counts support this clone. What it recognizes is unknown. The germline gives CDR1 KGHSH, CDR2 LQKENI. This CDR3 region has 13 residues. V lost 3 bases, J lost 3 bases, and 9 bases lay in between. Data came from immunoSEQ multiplex PCR; TCRdb stores just in-frame clones and leaves some out. The data show over 100,000 clones, around 95% seen once. This TCR was sampled from an adult with an advanced solid tumor such as melanoma, head and neck, liver or kidney cancer. The sample consisted of CD4+ or CD8+ T cells sorted from blood, taken in a trial of the OX40 agonist ivuxolimab. The V call is TRBV18, the J call TRBJ2-7; maybe TRBD1 (6 bases). The CDR3 is CASSPEGGYEQYF. In DNA, the CDR3 is TGTGCCAGCTCACCGGAAGGGGGCTACGAGCAGTACTTC.